Listed below are T cell receptor beta chains from one sample, sequenced in a study of cytomegalovirus exposure and HLA in healthy donors. Profiled with immunoSEQ multiplex PCR; TCRdb holds only in-frame clones, not every one. Counted here are more than 140,000 clones, approximately 79% occurring once; the ten biggest clones make up approximately 0.66%. Material for sequencing was PBMCs. These receptors all stem from a male donor in good health and CMV-seronegative. CDR3s include the opening cysteine and the closing phenylalanine or tryptophan. A D gene is named only where the DNA matches it firmly. Only some rows state a clone size, as once, few, many or a class for expanded clones.

>TRBJ2-3|few|NA|TRBV7-9
TGTGCCAGCCAAAACCAGGGGCGCGGCACAGATACGCAGTATTTT
CASQNQGRGTDTQYF
>TRBJ2-7|NA|NA|TRBV18
TGTGCCAGCTCCCCTACTCGGGGGAACGGTAGAGGAGGGTACGAGCAGTACTTC
CASSPTRGNGRGGYEQYF
>TRBJ1-2|NA|NA|TRBV7-2
TGTGCCAGCAGCTTTCTAGGGGCTGGCTATGGCTACACCTTC
CASSFLGAGYGYTF
>TRBJ1-2|NA|NA|TRBV30
TGTGCCTGGAGGTCTCCCCTATCGGGTCGAAGCGGGAACTATGGCTACACCTTC
CAWRSPLSGRSGNYGYTF
>TRBJ1-1|NA|TRBD1|TRBV7-9
TGTGCCAGCAGCTTAAGACAGGGAGGCACTGAAGCTTTCTTT
CASSLRQGGTEAFF
>TRBJ2-3|NA|TRBD2|TRBV5-6
TGTGCCAGCAGCTGGGGACTAGCGGGGGGGCGGGAGGCAGATACGCAGTATTTT
CASSWGLAGGREADTQYF
>TRBJ2-5|NA|TRBD1|TRBV6-6
TGTGCCAGCAGCCGACAGGGAGAAGAGACCCAGTACTTC
CASSRQGEETQYF
>TRBJ2-7|NA|TRBD2|TRBV11-2
TGTGCCAGCAGCCGAGCGGGGGGGACAAGCTACGAGCAGTACTTC
CASSRAGGTSYEQYF
>TRBJ1-4|NA|NA|TRBV11-2
TGTGCCAGCAGCTGGTCCGGTACTAATGAAAAACTGTTTTTT
CASSWSGTNEKLFF
>TRBJ1-6|NA|NA|TRBV13
TGTGCCAGCAGATTAGGACGGGGAAATTCGCCCCTCCACTTT
CASRLGRGNSPLHF
>TRBJ2-5|few|NA|TRBV5-4
TGTGCCAGCAATCGGATGTCGGGAACTCAAGAGACCCAGTACTTC
CASNRMSGTQETQYF
>TRBJ1-1|NA|NA|TRBV5-5
TGTGCCAGCAGCTTGGGGCAGGGTTTTGAAGCTTTCTTT
CASSLGQGFEAFF
>TRBJ1-2|few|TRBD1|TRBV7-2
TGTGCCAGCAGCCTTATGACAGGGTATGGCTACACCTTC
CASSLMTGYGYTF
>TRBJ2-7|NA|NA|TRBV2
TGTGCCAGCAGTGAAAAACGGGATGATCGCGAGCAGTACTTC
CASSEKRDDREQYF
>TRBJ2-3|NA|NA|TRBV6-1
TGTGCCAGCAGTGACGTCGGGAGCACAGATACGCAGTATTTT
CASSDVGSTDTQYF
>TRBJ1-5|NA|NA|TRBV12-5
TGTGCTAGTGGTTTGCCGACATCCTATAGCAATCAGCCCCAGCATTTT
CASGLPTSYSNQPQHF
>TRBJ1-1|NA|NA|TRBV7-2
TGTGCCAGCAGCTTAGCCGTGGGAGCCACTGAAGCTTTCTTT
CASSLAVGATEAFF
>TRBJ2-1|NA|TRBD2|TRBV5-4
TGTGCCAGCAGCTCAAGACTAGCGGGGGGTGGAAATGAGCAGTTCTTC
CASSSRLAGGGNEQFF
>TRBJ1-1|once|NA|TRBV2
TGTGCCAGCAGTACGAGGAGGGGGGGCACTGAAGCTTTCTTT
CASSTRRGGTEAFF
>TRBJ1-1|NA|NA|TRBV5-1
TGCGCCAGCAGCTTGGGGGTGGGCAGAGTTGCTTTCTTT
CASSLGVGRVAFF
>TRBJ2-3|NA|TRBD1|TRBV6-6
TGTGCCAGCAGTTACCAGACAGGGTTTAGCACAGATACGCAGTATTTT
CASSYQTGFSTDTQYF
>TRBJ1-3|NA|NA|TRBV5-4
TGTGCCAGCAGCTCGCCGGTCTCTGGAAACACCATATATTTT
CASSSPVSGNTIYF
>TRBJ2-3|NA|NA|TRBV12-5
TGTGCTAGTGGTTTGGCTGCTTTGGGGGGATTCACAGATACGCAGTATTTT
CASGLAALGGFTDTQYF
>TRBJ1-3|NA|NA|TRBV2
TGTGCCAGCAGTGGAGAGACTGGAAACACCATATATTTT
CASSGETGNTIYF
>TRBJ2-1|NA|NA|TRBV6-6
TGTGCCAGCCAAGGGGAGGTGGGGTACAATGAGCAGTTCTTC
CASQGEVGYNEQFF
>TRBJ1-2|few|TRBD1|TRBV19
TGTGCCAGTAGAGACCCAGGGGGCGGCTACACCTTC
CASRDPGGGYTF
>TRBJ1-2|few|TRBD1|TRBV7-2
TGTGCCAGCAGCCCGGGGACAGGGGGCGCCTATGGCTACACCTTC
CASSPGTGGAYGYTF
>TRBJ2-3|NA|NA|TRBV19
TGTGCCAGTAGTATAGGTGCGGGTACCACAGATACGCAGTATTTT
CASSIGAGTTDTQYF
>TRBJ1-2|NA|NA|TRBV6-4
TGTGCCAGCTCCCAGGGGCCGGGCTATGGCTACACCTTC
CASSQGPGYGYTF
>TRBJ1-5|NA|TRBD1|TRBV19
TGTGCCAGTAGCCCGACAGGGGCAGATCAGCCCCAGCATTTT
CASSPTGADQPQHF
>TRBJ1-1|NA|NA|TRBV7-9
TGTGCCAGCAGCTTAGCGGCAGGGAGGGTCACTGAAGCTTTCTTT
CASSLAAGRVTEAFF
>TRBJ2-1|NA|TRBD1|TRBV10-3
TGTGCCATTAAGGACAGGGGTGGCAATGAGCAGTTCTTC
CAIKDRGGNEQFF
>TRBJ1-1|NA|TRBD1|TRBV5-1
TGCGCCAGCAGCTCCGGGACAGGGATGAACACTGAAGCTTTCTTT
CASSSGTGMNTEAFF